This T cell receptor (beta chain) comes out of a study of T cell responses to AZD1222 COVID-19 vaccine. Study-level results: The donor cohort was predominantly white British with a female majority, and clonal diversity may have been underestimated. Of the AZD1222 recipients, only five to seven were seropositive at baseline.

This clone showed up just a few times. Its target is unknown. Clones were sequenced by immunoSEQ multiplex PCR, and TCRdb holds only the in-frame ones, with some missing. The table lists about 180,000 clones, approximately 94% of them singletons, with roughly 1.7% in the top ten. The sequencing used peripheral blood, collected 28 days after the second AZD1222 dose. The TCR was taken from an adult who received the AZD1222 COVID-19 vaccine.

In nucleotides, the CDR3 is TGTGCCAGCAGTTATACGAAAAGTGAAGCTTTCTTT. This sequence encodes CASSYTKSEAFF. V is TRBV6-6 and J is TRBJ1-1, with D unclear. CDR1 MNHNY and CDR2 SVGAGI come from the germline V gene (reference sequence). The CDR3 spans 12 residues. V shed 3 bases and J shed 7 bases, with 9 bases lying between them.